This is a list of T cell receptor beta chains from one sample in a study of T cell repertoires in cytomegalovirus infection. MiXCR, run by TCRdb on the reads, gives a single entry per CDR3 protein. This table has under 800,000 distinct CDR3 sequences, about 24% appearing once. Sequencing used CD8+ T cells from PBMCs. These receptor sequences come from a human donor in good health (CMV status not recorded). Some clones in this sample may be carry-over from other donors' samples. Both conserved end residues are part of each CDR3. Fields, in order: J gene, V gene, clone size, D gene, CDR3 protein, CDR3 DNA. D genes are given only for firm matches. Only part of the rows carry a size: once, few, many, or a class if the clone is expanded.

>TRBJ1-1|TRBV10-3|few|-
CAISDLGMNTEAFF
TGTGCCATCAGTGACCTAGGAATGAACACTGAAGCTTTCTTT
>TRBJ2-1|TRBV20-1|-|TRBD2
CSTRGWRGARDEQFF
TGCAGTACTAGGGGATGGCGGGGGGCTCGCGATGAGCAGTTCTTC
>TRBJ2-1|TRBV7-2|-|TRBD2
CASSLGGKYNEQFF
TGTGCCAGCAGCTTGGGGGGGAAGTACAATGAGCAGTTCTTC
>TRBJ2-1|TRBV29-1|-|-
CSVEGTQGVIPRHKQFF
TGCAGCGTTGAAGGAACACAGGGTGTCATTCCACGCCACAAGCAGTTCTTC
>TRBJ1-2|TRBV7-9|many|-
CASSLVPDGDYGYTF
TGTGCCAGCAGCTTAGTTCCTGATGGGGACTATGGCTACACCTTC
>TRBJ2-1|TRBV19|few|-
CASSIIPGINEQFF
TGTGCCAGTAGTATAATTCCAGGGATCAATGAGCAGTTCTTC
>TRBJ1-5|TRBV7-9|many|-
CASSSPREANQPQHF
TGTGCCAGCAGCTCCCCGCGGGAAGCCAATCAGCCCCAGCATTTT
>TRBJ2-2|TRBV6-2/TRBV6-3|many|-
CASSFDVMFGELFF
TGTGCCAGCAGTTTTGATGTAATGTTCGGGGAGCTGTTTTTT
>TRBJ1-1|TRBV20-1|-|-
CSARPQWNTEAFF
TGCAGTGCTAGACCCCAGTGGAACACTGAAGCTTTCTTT
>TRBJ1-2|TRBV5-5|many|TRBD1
CASSLHGTGGTYGYTF
TGTGCCAGCAGCTTGCATGGGACAGGGGGCACCTATGGCTACACCTTC
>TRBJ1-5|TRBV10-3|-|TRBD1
CAISRTRQGDQPQHF
TGTGCCATCAGTCGGACTCGACAGGGGGATCAGCCCCAGCATTTT
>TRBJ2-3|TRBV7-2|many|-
CASTPMGAADTQYF
TGTGCCAGCACCCCAATGGGAGCGGCAGATACGCAGTATTTT
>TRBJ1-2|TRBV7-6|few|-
CASSLSTSDGYTF
TGTGCCAGCAGCTTATCGACATCTGATGGCTACACCTTC
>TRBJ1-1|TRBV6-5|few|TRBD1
CASSKIAGDRANTEAFF
TGTGCCAGCAGTAAGATAGCCGGGGACAGGGCGAACACTGAAGCTTTCTTT
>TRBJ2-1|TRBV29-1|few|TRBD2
CSVEDLKRGGYNEQFF
TGCAGCGTTGAAGATCTGAAGCGGGGGGGCTACAATGAGCAGTTCTTC
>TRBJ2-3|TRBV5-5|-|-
CASSLYQFFLSTDTQYF
TGTGCCAGCAGCTTGTATCAGTTCTTCCTTAGCACAGATACGCAGTATTTT
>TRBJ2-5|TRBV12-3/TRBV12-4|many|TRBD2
CASSLQLLAGGQEETQYF
TGTGCCAGCAGTCTACAGCTACTCGCGGGGGGTCAAGAAGAGACCCAGTACTTC
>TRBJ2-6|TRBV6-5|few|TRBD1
CASSGRTGFSGANVLTF
TGTGCCAGCAGCGGTAGGACAGGGTTCTCTGGGGCCAACGTCCTGACTTTC